Listed below are T cell receptor beta chains from one sample, sequenced in a study of T cells after yellow fever vaccination. Using its own MiXCR run on the 5' RACE reads, TCRdb lists one record per CDR3 protein. The sample has hundreds of thousands of distinct CDR3 sequences; approximately 18% are singletons. The source was PBMCs, collected before the yellow fever booster vaccination. The receptors shown here come from a man younger than 35 who received the YFV17D yellow fever vaccine. CDR3s include the opening cysteine and the closing phenylalanine or tryptophan. A D gene is named only where the DNA matches it firmly. Expanded clones get a size class; other rows say once, few or many, or leave the size out.

>TRBV18|once|TRBD1|TRBJ1-6
CASSPSGTVNSPLHF
TGTGCCAGCTCACCATCCGGGACAGTCAATTCACCCCTCCACTTT
>TRBV19|few|.|TRBJ2-1
CASSIYGTTLQEQFF
TGTGCCAGTAGTATATACGGTACCACGTTGCAAGAGCAGTTCTTC
>TRBV20-1|.|TRBD1|TRBJ2-5
CSARWDREQETQYF
TGCAGTGCTAGGTGGGACAGGGAGCAAGAGACCCAGTACTTC
>TRBV2|.|.|TRBJ2-2
CASRPGQQNTGELFF
TGTGCCAGCAGGCCGGGGCAGCAGAACACCGGGGAGCTGTTTTTT
>TRBV20-1|.|TRBD2|TRBJ2-3
CSGKLAGTSTDTQYF
TGCAGTGGCAAACTAGCGGGGACGAGCACAGATACGCAGTATTTT
>TRBV20-1|few|.|TRBJ1-6
CSARDAAAFSPLHF
TGCAGTGCTAGAGACGCGGCAGCTTTTTCACCCCTCCACTTT
>TRBV9|few|.|TRBJ2-6
CASSGNRAGANVLTF
TGTGCCAGCAGCGGTAACAGGGCTGGGGCCAACGTCCTGACTTTC
>TRBV10-3|few|.|TRBJ2-3
CAISASTGSGDTQYF
TGTGCCATCAGTGCCTCGACGGGGTCCGGAGATACGCAGTATTTT
>TRBV19|.|.|TRBJ2-1
CASSIGGHFNEQFF
TGTGCCAGTAGTATAGGGGGACACTTCAATGAGCAGTTCTTC
>TRBV20-1|many|.|TRBJ2-1
CSARGVGFNEQFF
TGCAGTGCTAGGGGGGTTGGGTTCAATGAGCAGTTCTTC
>TRBV5-1|.|.|TRBJ2-4
CASSLGTYRHDIQYF
TGCGCCAGCAGCTTGGGGACCTACAGGCACGACATTCAGTACTTC
>TRBV4-3|.|.|TRBJ1-1
CASSQGSGLPLTEAFF
TGCGCCAGCAGCCAAGGGTCGGGACTTCCACTCACTGAAGCTTTCTTT
>TRBV20-1|.|TRBD1|TRBJ1-1
CSARTGRYTEAFF
TGCAGTGCTCGGACAGGGAGGTACACTGAAGCTTTCTTT
>TRBV3-1|once|TRBD2|TRBJ2-1
CASSPWGGGAGEQFF
TGTGCCAGCAGCCCCTGGGGCGGGGGGGCCGGTGAGCAGTTCTTC
>TRBV19|few|TRBD1|TRBJ2-5
CASSIGTGVSPGTQYF
TGTGCCAGTAGTATCGGGACAGGGGTCTCCCCGGGGACCCAGTACTTC
>TRBV6-2/TRBV6-3|few|.|TRBJ2-2
CASSYGTANTGELFF
TGTGCCAGCAGTTACGGCACAGCGAACACCGGGGAGCTGTTTTTT
>TRBV12-3/TRBV12-4|.|.|TRBJ1-6
CASSSLSYNSPLHF
TGTGCCAGCAGTTCTTTATCCTATAATTCACCCCTCCACTTT
>TRBV4-3|few|.|TRBJ2-6
CASSQDIGSGANVLTF
TGCGCCAGCAGCCAAGATATCGGCTCTGGGGCCAACGTCTTGACTTTC
>TRBV5-1|.|TRBD2|TRBJ2-7
CASRTSSEQYF
TGCGCCAGCCGGACTAGTTCCGAGCAGTACTTC
>TRBV6-2/TRBV6-3|few|TRBD2|TRBJ2-3
CASNPASGGSDTQYF
TGTGCCAGCAACCCGGCTAGCGGGGGTTCCGATACGCAGTATTTT
>TRBV7-2|.|TRBD2|TRBJ2-6
CASSFPAGVGVSGANVLTF
TGTGCCAGCAGCTTCCCGGCGGGGGTTGGGGTCTCTGGGGCCAACGTCCTGACTTTC
>TRBV20-1|.|TRBD2|TRBJ2-7
CSARGTSGYEQYF
TGCAGTGCTAGGGGGACTAGCGGCTACGAGCAGTACTTC
>TRBV7-9|.|.|TRBJ1-1
CASSLVLMNTEAFF
TGTGCCAGCAGCTTAGTTCTAATGAACACTGAAGCTTTCTTT
>TRBV4-2|few|.|TRBJ2-1
CASSPGRILGYEQFF
TGTGCCAGCAGCCCCGGACGGATCCTGGGTTATGAGCAGTTCTTC
>TRBV7-2|few|TRBD2|TRBJ2-1
CASSSSGGSNNEQFF
TGTGCCAGCAGCTCGAGCGGGGGCTCGAACAATGAGCAGTTCTTC
>TRBV7-8|.|TRBD1|TRBJ1-1
CASSPKTGMTEAFF
TGTGCCAGCAGCCCCAAGACAGGGATGACTGAAGCTTTCTTT
>TRBV6-5|.|.|TRBJ2-7
CASSYPDSYEQYF
TGTGCCAGCAGTTACCCGGACTCCTACGAGCAGTACTTC
>TRBV18|.|.|TRBJ2-1
CASSPGAEKNGEQFF
TGTGCCAGCTCACCTGGGGCAGAGAAGAATGGTGAGCAGTTCTTC
>TRBV20-1|.|TRBD1|TRBJ1-1
CSAKLGGLNTEAFF
TGCAGTGCTAAGTTAGGGGGCTTGAACACTGAAGCTTTCTTT
>TRBV11-3|few|.|TRBJ1-1
CASSFSKATEAFF
TGTGCCAGCAGCTTCTCGAAGGCCACTGAAGCTTTCTTT
>TRBV4-3|many|.|TRBJ2-7
CASSQGREAAYEQYF
TGCGCCAGCAGCCAAGGCAGGGAGGCGGCCTACGAGCAGTACTTC
>TRBV5-5|few|.|TRBJ1-2
CASSLSGLTGYTF
TGTGCCAGCAGCTTGTCCGGACTAACTGGCTACACCTTC
>TRBV19|once|.|TRBJ2-1
CASSIASEQFF
TGTGCCAGTAGTATTGCATCTGAGCAGTTCTTC
>TRBV5-4|few|.|TRBJ1-6
CASSLYGDNSPLHF
TGTGCCAGCAGCTTGTACGGGGATAATTCACCCCTCCACTTT
>TRBV10-2|.|.|TRBJ2-5
CASSGPGGPETQYF
TGCGCCAGCAGTGGCCCGGGGGGCCCAGAGACCCAGTACTTC
>TRBV4-1|.|.|TRBJ1-6
CASSQVGVEDPLHF
TGCGCCAGCAGCCAAGTGGGGGTAGAGGACCCCCTCCACTTT
>TRBV7-8|.|.|TRBJ1-5
CASSLAYQDQPQHF
TGTGCCAGCAGCTTAGCCTACCAGGATCAGCCCCAGCATTTT
>TRBV7-9|medium-sized|TRBD2|TRBJ2-4
CASSLVQRGKNIQYF
TGTGCCAGCAGCTTAGTGCAGCGGGGAAAAAACATTCAGTACTTC
>TRBV4-3|.|TRBD2|TRBJ2-2
CASSLIPTSGGGAGELFF
TGCGCCAGCAGCCTGATCCCGACTAGCGGGGGAGGAGCCGGGGAGCTGTTTTTT
>TRBV7-3|.|.|TRBJ2-2
CASSFGSLNTGELFF
TGTGCCAGCAGCTTCGGTAGCCTGAACACCGGGGAGCTGTTTTTT
>TRBV29-1|many|.|TRBJ2-3
CSVEATGASTDTQYF
TGCAGCGTTGAAGCAACGGGGGCGAGTACAGATACGCAGTATTTT
>TRBV10-3|.|.|TRBJ2-5
CAISESDARGETQYF
TGTGCCATCAGTGAATCGGACGCCCGGGGAGAGACCCAGTACTTC
>TRBV12-3/TRBV12-4|.|.|TRBJ1-2
CASQHSLGGAVGGYTF
TGTGCCAGCCAACACTCGTTGGGGGGAGCCGTGGGCGGCTACACCTTC
>TRBV27|few|.|TRBJ2-7
CASSPRGTRGSSYEQYF
TGTGCCAGCAGTCCCAGGGGTACAAGGGGAAGCTCCTACGAGCAGTACTTC
>TRBV9|.|TRBD1|TRBJ1-5
CASSKTGDGYQPQHF
TGTGCCAGCAGCAAAACAGGGGACGGGTATCAGCCCCAGCATTTT
>TRBV5-1|few|.|TRBJ2-1
CASSLVPEGEQFF
TGCGCCAGCAGCTTGGTACCCGAGGGGGAGCAGTTCTTC
>TRBV30|few|.|TRBJ2-3
CASNWGRTDTQYF
TGTGCCTCAAACTGGGGGCGCACAGATACGCAGTATTTT
>TRBV7-6|few|.|TRBJ2-2
CASSSSSATGELFF
TGTGCCAGCAGCTCCTCTAGCGCCACCGGGGAGCTGTTTTTT
>TRBV18|few|.|TRBJ1-1
CASSAVGQGRTEAFF
TGTGCCAGCTCGGCCGTGGGGCAGGGGAGGACTGAAGCTTTCTTT
>TRBV12-3/TRBV12-4|few|TRBD1|TRBJ1-1
CASSGTGPTGAFF
TGTGCCAGCAGTGGGACAGGGCCGACAGGGGCTTTCTTT
>TRBV7-9|few|.|TRBJ2-3
CASRFDFQTQYF
TGTGCCAGCAGATTTGACTTTCAAACGCAGTATTTT